This TCR beta chain was recorded in a study of blood T cell repertoires in COVID-19. About the study: COVID-19 samples from acute and convalescent phases originated in the United States, Italy and Spain. Sources were T cells, B-cell-depleted T cells, or PBMCs; the material itself was cDNA or gDNA.

CDR3 length: 11 amino acids. The V gene's germline CDR1 is SQVTM and CDR2 ANQGSEA. Between the trimmed V and J ends, which lost 7 bases and 6 bases, there was a span of 12 bases. Original processing notes: From reference gene primer amplification, estimates of nucleated cell counts were derived. Sequenced by immunoSEQ multiplex PCR; TCRdb stores in-frame clones only, minus some. D and trimming were read from the DNA, whereas the V and J calls and clone size are those reported in that table. In the table there are 130,000 or so clones, over 80% of which are singletons. The clonotype comes from a man aged 50 to 59 with active COVID-19. Material: peripheral blood. The rearrangement joins TRBV29-1 to TRBJ1-1; D perhaps matches TRBD1 (6 bases). CDR3 sequence: CSGETGAEAFF. The CDR3 DNA sequence: TGCAGCGGTGAGACAGGTGCTGAAGCTTTCTTT.